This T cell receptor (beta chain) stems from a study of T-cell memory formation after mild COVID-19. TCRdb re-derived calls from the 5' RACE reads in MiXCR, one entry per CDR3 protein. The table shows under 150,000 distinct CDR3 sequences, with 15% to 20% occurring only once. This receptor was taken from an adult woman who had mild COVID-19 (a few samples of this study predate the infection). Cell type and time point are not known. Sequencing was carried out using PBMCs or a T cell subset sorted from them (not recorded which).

The CDR3 DNA reads TGTGCCATCAGTGATGGCAGGGGGGACGGTTTGGAGCTGTTTTTT. Protein product: CAISDGRGDGLELFF. The V gene is TRBV10-3, the J gene TRBJ2-2; tentatively, D is TRBD1 (7 bases). CDR3 length: 15 residues. With 3 bases removed from V and 10 bases from J, the gap between germline ends came to 18 bases. Germline loops: CDR1 ENHRY, CDR2 SYGVKD.